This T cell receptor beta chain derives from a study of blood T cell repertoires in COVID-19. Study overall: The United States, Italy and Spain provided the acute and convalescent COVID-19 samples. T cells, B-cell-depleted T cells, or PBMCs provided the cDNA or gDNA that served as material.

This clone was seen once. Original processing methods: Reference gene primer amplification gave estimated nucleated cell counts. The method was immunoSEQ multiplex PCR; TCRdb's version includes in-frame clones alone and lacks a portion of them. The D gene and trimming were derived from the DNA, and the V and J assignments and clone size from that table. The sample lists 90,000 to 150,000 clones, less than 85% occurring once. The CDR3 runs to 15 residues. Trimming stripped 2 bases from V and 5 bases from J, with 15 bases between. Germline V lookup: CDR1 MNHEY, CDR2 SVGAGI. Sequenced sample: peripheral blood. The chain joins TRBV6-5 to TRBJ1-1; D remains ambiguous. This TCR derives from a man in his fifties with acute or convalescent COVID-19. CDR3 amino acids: CASSYLPGGRTEAFF. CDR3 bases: TGTGCCAGCAGTTACCTACCGGGTGGAAGAACTGAAGCTTTCTTT.